The 15 T cell receptor beta chains listed next were all sequenced from one sample in a study of blood T cell repertoires in COVID-19. Sequencing was performed with immunoSEQ multiplex PCR; in TCRdb, only in-frame clones are kept and a portion is missing. The table includes roughly 230,000 clones, almost 90% detected once. The specimen sequenced was peripheral blood. These receptors all come from a woman aged 55-69 years with COVID-19, enrolled during active disease.

The chain recombines TRBV13 with TRBJ1-6; D possibly corresponds to TRBD1 (6 bases). Between the trimmed V and J ends, which lost 0 bases and 6 bases, there was a span of 12 bases. This CDR3 has 16 residues. Germline V CDR1 and CDR2: PRHDT, FYEKMQ (reference sequence). The CDR3 coding sequence is TGTGCCAGCAGCTTAGGATCAGGGGTTGGTAATTCACCCCTCCACTTT. The encoded protein is CASSLGSGVGNSPLHF.

This chain connects TRBV30 to TRBJ1-2, with unresolved D. The CDR3 is 11 amino acids. The germline gives CDR1 GTSNPN, CDR2 SVGIG (reference sequence). V was cut by 5 bases and J by 5 bases, with 9 bases left in between. The CDR3 DNA sequence: TGTGCCTGGGGGCAGTTATATGGCTACACCTTC. Translated, it gives CAWGQLYGYTF.

The CDR3 DNA sequence: TGTGCCAGCAGTTCAAATCATTACGAGCAGTACTTC. It yields the protein CASSSNHYEQYF. The rearrangement uses TRBV27 and TRBJ2-7; no clear D. This CDR3 has 12 residues. Per the germline V gene, CDR1 is MNHEY and CDR2 is SMNVEV (reference sequence). V lost 4 bases, J lost 4 bases, and 8 bases lay in between.

The CDR3 region is CASSLSDRGETQYF. The CDR3 region has the DNA TGTGCCAGCAGCTTATCGGACAGGGGAGAGACCCAGTACTTC. The rearrangement links TRBV7-2 to TRBJ2-5, with TRBD1 matching over 9 bases. The V and J ends lost 2 bases and 4 bases, in that order; junction bases with no gene match: 2. This CDR3 has 14 residues. Germline assignment: CDR1 SGHTA and CDR2 FQGNSA. The complete variable domain, with remaining parts taken from reference TRBV7-2 and TRBJ2-5, reads GAGVSQSPSNKVTEKGKDVELRCDPISGHTALYWYRQSLGQGLEFLIYFQGNSAPDKSGLPSDRFSAERTGGSVSTLTIQRTQQEDSAVYLCASSLSDRGETQYFGPGTRLLVL.

CDR3 amino acids: CASSRSQGPYEQYF. The CDR3 region has the DNA TGTGCCAGCAGCCGTTCACAGGGGCCGTACGAGCAGTACTTC. The rearrangement links TRBV9 to TRBJ2-7; 7 bases align to TRBD1. Germline V lookup: CDR1 SGDLS, CDR2 YYNGEE. V gave up 4 bases and J gave up 4 bases; unmatched junction bases: 8. The CDR3 has 14 residues. The variable domain in full, completed from reference TRBV9 and TRBJ2-7, reads DSGVTQTPKHLITATGQRVTLRCSPRSGDLSVYWYQQSLDQGLQFLIQYYNGEERAKGNILERFSAQQFPDLHSELNLSSLELGDSALYFCASSRSQGPYEQYFGPGTRLTVT.

This clone was seen only a few times. The chain is built from TRBV2 and TRBJ2-7; D possibly corresponds to TRBD2 (6 bases). The CDR3 loop spans 12 amino acids. Trimming removed 5 bases at V and 9 bases at J, with 14 bases between. CDR1 is SNHLY and CDR2 is FYNNEI in the germline V gene. The CDR3 sequence: CASSSPLGGQYF. DNA of the CDR3: TGTGCCAGCAGTTCCCCCTTGGGGGGGCAGTACTTC.

The V gene is TRBV15, the J gene TRBJ2-3; D is ambiguous. The CDR3 has 12 amino acids. V was clipped by 4 bases and J by 2 bases, with 4 bases between them. CDR1 LNHNV and CDR2 YYDKDF come from the germline V gene (reference sequence). Here the CDR3 reads CATSTYTDTQYF. DNA of the CDR3: TGTGCCACCAGCACCTACACAGATACGCAGTATTTT.

This chain uses TRBV6-2 or TRBV6-3 with TRBJ1-6; 9 bases align to TRBD1. Germline V gives CDR1 MNHEY, CDR2 SVGEGT. With V trimmed by 0 bases and J by 8 bases, 8 bases remained unmatched. The CDR3 is made up of 17 amino acids. The CDR3 nucleotides are TGTGCCAGCAGTTACTCGTCGGGACAGGGTCTTTATTCACCCCTCCACTTT. Translated: CASSYSSGQGLYSPLHF.

This chain uses TRBV7-9 with TRBJ1-2, with 8 bases fitting TRBD1. The CDR3 is 15 amino acids. Losses at the gene ends were 2 bases for V and 4 bases for J; bases not matched to a gene: 6. Germline CDR1 is SEHNR and CDR2 is FQNEAQ (reference sequence). The CDR3 reads CASSLLGQESYGYTF. As DNA, the CDR3 is TGTGCCAGCAGCTTATTGGGACAGGAATCCTATGGCTACACCTTC.

The gene calls are TRBV6-5 and TRBJ2-1; TRBD2 might be the D (6 bases). Trimming took off 7 bases at V and 4 bases at J, with 17 bases between the two ends. CDR3 length: 15 amino acids. The germline CDR1 and CDR2 sequences are MNHEY and SVGAGI. CDR3 DNA sequence: TGTGCCAGCACCATCGGGGCGAGCGGGTACAATGAGCAGTTCTTC. Residues: CASTIGASGYNEQFF.

The chain couples TRBV15 to TRBJ1-1; D is ambiguous. Germline CDR1 and CDR2: LNHNV and YYDKDF (reference sequence). Trimming took 0 bases from V and 2 from J, leaving 10 bases between them. The length of the CDR3 is 15 residues. The CDR3 loop is CATSRDTQSNTEAFF. The CDR3 DNA reads TGTGCCACCAGCAGAGATACGCAGTCAAACACTGAAGCTTTCTTT.

This chain links TRBV6-5 with TRBJ1-2, with 8 bases lining up with TRBD1. With 7 bases clipped from V and 6 bases from J, the junction kept 7 bases outside the gene matches. The V gene's germline CDR1 is MNHEY and CDR2 SVGAGI. This CDR3 is 13 amino acids long. This CDR3 is CASILVTGDGYTF. CDR3 sequence (DNA): TGTGCCAGCATTCTTGTGACAGGGGATGGCTACACCTTC.

The chain has TRBV5-8 and TRBJ1-1, with TRBD1 as a possible D gene (6 bases). V lost 4 bases and J lost 8, with 15 bases in between. CDR3 size: 13 residues. Germline-derived CDR1 and CDR2 are SGHTS and YDEGEE. CDR3 region: CASSPQGPGEAFF. The CDR3 DNA sequence: TGTGCCAGCAGCCCACAGGGACCCGGAGAAGCTTTCTTT.

J is TRBJ1-1 and V is TRBV5-6; 7 bases match TRBD1. Germline CDR1 is SGHDT and CDR2 is YYEEEE. The J segment lost 7 bases and the V segment lost 1 base, leaving 7 bases of the junction unmatched. This CDR3 has 14 amino acids. The CDR3 DNA reads as TGTGCCAGCAGCTTGATGACAGGGAGATTTGAAGCTTTCTTT. Protein sequence: CASSLMTGRFEAFF.

V is TRBV7-8 and J is TRBJ1-6; no clear D. Trimming took off 0 bases at V and 9 bases at J, with 12 bases between the two ends. The CDR3 runs to 15 residues. Germline assignment: CDR1 SGHVS and CDR2 FQNEAQ. The CDR3 bases are TGTGCCAGCAGCTTAGCCCGGGAGTTGGTTTCACCCCTCCACTTT. Its translation is CASSLARELVSPLHF.